Listed here is a single TCR beta chain. The antigen is not known. The CDR3 totals 12 residues. The trim removed 10 bases at V and 8 bases at J, leaving 7 bases unmatched. Germline assignment: CDR1 MDHEN and CDR2 SYDVKM. Both 60 Vbeta primers and 13 Jbeta primers went into the PCR. Sequencing was performed with immunoSEQ multiplex PCR; in TCRdb, only in-frame clones are kept and a portion is missing. The data contain about 89,000 clones, approximately 80% of them singletons. These data belong to a study of cytomegalovirus exposure and HLA in healthy donors. General study points: The authors later linked a missense DCLRE1C variant to TCR beta V- and J-gene trimming.

Sequencing was performed on PBMCs. The rearrangement joins TRBV28 to TRBJ1-4, with 7 positions matching TRBD1. This receptor was identified in a man between 25 and 39 years old in good health and CMV-seronegative. Here the CDR3 reads CATTGVGEKLFF. The CDR3 bases are TGTGCCACCACAGGGGTTGGGGAAAAACTGTTTTTT. The whole variable domain, remainder taken from reference TRBV28 and TRBJ1-4, is DVKVTQSSRYLVKRTGEKVFLECVQDMDHENMFWYRQDPGLGLRLIYFSYDVKMKEKGDIPEGYSVSREKKERFSLILESASTNQTSMYLCATTGVGEKLFFGSGTQLSVL.